This entry lists 7 T cell receptor beta chains sequenced from one sample in a study of T cell responses to AZD1222 COVID-19 vaccine. Assay used: immunoSEQ multiplex PCR; TCRdb lists only in-frame clones, some missing. The table includes roughly 150,000 clones, about nine tenths detected once. This sample comprised peripheral blood, obtained on day 0 of AZD1222 vaccination. These receptor sequences come from an adult in good health.

This clone was recorded only once. The CDR3: CASSPSGSYEQYF. CDR3 DNA: TGTGCCAGCAGCCCCTCGGGCAGCTACGAGCAGTACTTC. V and J are TRBV9 and TRBJ2-7; D is unresolved. The CDR3 is 13 residues long. Germline CDR1 SGDLS, CDR2 YYNGEE. The V end was cut by 4 bases, the J end by 3 bases, with 11 bases between.

This clone was picked up a small number of times. CDR3 in amino acids: CASSLLNSPLHF. The CDR3 DNA follows: TGTGCCAGCAGCCTCCTTAATTCACCCCTCCACTTT. The chain is built from TRBV5-6 and TRBJ1-6; the D is unclear. Trimming removed 4 bases at V and 6 bases at J, with 5 bases between. CDR3 length equals 12 residues. Germline CDR1 reads SGHDT; CDR2 reads YYEEEE.

The rearrangement links TRBV19 to TRBJ2-7; 12 bases are shared with TRBD1. With V trimmed by 8 bases and J by 7 bases, 9 bases remained unmatched. This CDR3 has 14 residues. Germline V gene data show CDR1 as LNHDA and CDR2 as SQIVND (reference sequence). The CDR3 protein is CASGIRDRGQEQYF. CDR3 nucleotides: TGTGCCAGTGGAATAAGGGACAGGGGGCAAGAGCAGTACTTC.

The sample holds a few counts of this clone. The gene calls are TRBV6-2 or TRBV6-3 and TRBJ2-1, with 8 bases fitting TRBD2. The CDR3 totals 18 residues. Germline V CDR1 and CDR2: MNHEY, SVGEGT. With V trimmed by 0 bases and J by 3 bases, 10 bases remained unmatched. CDR3 in DNA: TGTGCCAGCAGTTACTCGTTTTATGATAGCGGGAACTACAATGAGCAGTTCTTC. Protein sequence: CASSYSFYDSGNYNEQFF.

The V call is TRBV20-1, the J call TRBJ2-3, with D unclear. Trimming removed 4 bases at V and 5 bases at J, with 7 bases between. The CDR3 runs to 11 residues. Germline CDR1 and CDR2: DFQATT and SNEGSKA (reference sequence). The CDR3 spells CSANRVDTQYF. The CDR3 DNA reads TGCAGTGCTAATAGAGTAGATACGCAGTATTTT.

This clone was counted a few times. The genes are TRBV5-5 and TRBJ1-5; D is unclear. CDR3 size: 14 residues. The ends were cut back, 1 base at V and 0 bases at J, with 5 bases in the middle. The germline V gene has CDR1 SGHKS and CDR2 YYEKEE (reference sequence). CDR3 sequence: CASSLYYSNQPQHF. The DNA for the CDR3 is TGTGCCAGCAGCTTGTATTATAGCAATCAGCCCCAGCATTTT.

V usage is TRBV2 and J usage is TRBJ2-7; D is unresolved. V was shortened by 7 bases and J by 3 bases, with 7 bases between the two germline ends. Germline-derived CDR1 and CDR2 are SNHLY and FYNNEI. This CDR3 comprises 11 residues. The CDR3: CASKGIYEQYF. CDR3 nucleotides: TGTGCCAGCAAGGGAATCTACGAGCAGTACTTC.